A selection of T cell receptor beta chains follows, all from one sample in a study of post-analysis software for immune sequencing data. Each CDR3 protein gets one entry after TCRdb re-called the PCR reads with MiXCR. The sample has approximately 160,000 distinct CDR3 sequences; roughly 30% are singletons. Sequenced: blood. The receptors shown here come from a girl aged 5-17 years with multiple sclerosis. The CDR3 runs from the conserved cysteine through the conserved F or W. D genes are given only for firm matches. Only part of the rows carry a size: once, few, many, or a class if the clone is expanded.

clone size: once; D gene: -; CDR3 length: 13; V gene: TRBV7-3; J gene: TRBJ2-7; CDR3 protein: CASSPPFGIEQYF; CDR3 DNA: TGTGCCAGCAGCCCACCCTTCGGAATCGAGCAGTACTTC
clone size: -; D gene: -; CDR3 length: 14; V gene: TRBV5-1; J gene: TRBJ2-1; CDR3 protein: CASSFGASYNEQFF; CDR3 DNA: TGCGCCAGCAGCTTTGGAGCATCCTACAATGAGCAGTTCTTC
clone size: few; D gene: -; CDR3 length: 15; V gene: TRBV5-1; J gene: TRBJ2-7; CDR3 protein: CASSLVTDLTYEQYF; CDR3 DNA: TGCGCCAGCAGCTTGGTGACAGATCTGACCTACGAGCAGTACTTC
clone size: -; D gene: -; CDR3 length: 14; V gene: TRBV28; J gene: TRBJ1-1; CDR3 protein: CASSPETSGTEAFF; CDR3 DNA: TGTGCCAGCAGTCCCGAAACCTCGGGGACTGAAGCTTTCTTT
clone size: many; D gene: TRBD1; CDR3 length: 13; V gene: TRBV7-6; J gene: TRBJ1-2; CDR3 protein: CASSSDRGHGYTF; CDR3 DNA: TGTGCCAGCAGCTCGGACAGGGGGCATGGCTACACCTTC
clone size: many; D gene: TRBD2; CDR3 length: 16; V gene: TRBV4-2; J gene: TRBJ2-1; CDR3 protein: CASSQDGLAGDNEQFF; CDR3 DNA: TGTGCCAGCAGCCAAGATGGCCTAGCGGGGGACAATGAGCAGTTCTTC
clone size: -; D gene: -; CDR3 length: 13; V gene: TRBV4-1; J gene: TRBJ2-7; CDR3 protein: CASSQVQGYEQYF; CDR3 DNA: TGCGCCAGCAGCCAGGTACAGGGCTACGAGCAGTACTTC
clone size: -; D gene: TRBD1; CDR3 length: 14; V gene: TRBV6-5; J gene: TRBJ1-1; CDR3 protein: CASISGTGLTEAFF; CDR3 DNA: TGTGCCAGCATCTCCGGGACAGGCCTAACTGAAGCTTTCTTT
clone size: -; D gene: TRBD1; CDR3 length: 15; V gene: TRBV20-1; J gene: TRBJ1-5; CDR3 protein: CSARDQGDLNQPQHF; CDR3 DNA: TGCAGTGCTAGAGACCAGGGGGACCTAAATCAGCCCCAGCATTTT
clone size: few; D gene: -; CDR3 length: 12; V gene: TRBV5-5; J gene: TRBJ2-4; CDR3 protein: CASSTHSGDQYF; CDR3 DNA: TGTGCCAGCAGCACCCACAGTGGGGACCAGTACTTC
clone size: -; D gene: -; CDR3 length: 14; V gene: TRBV6-1; J gene: TRBJ1-1; CDR3 protein: CASTTSYSRGEAFF; CDR3 DNA: TGTGCCAGCACCACGTCCTACTCCCGGGGTGAAGCTTTCTTT
clone size: -; D gene: -; CDR3 length: 16; V gene: TRBV7-9; J gene: TRBJ1-4; CDR3 protein: CASSLAIGPRVGKLFF; CDR3 DNA: TGTGCCAGCAGCTTAGCTATCGGACCTAGAGTTGGAAAACTGTTTTTT
clone size: many; D gene: TRBD2; CDR3 length: 12; V gene: TRBV27; J gene: TRBJ2-1; CDR3 protein: CASLSGGGEQFF; CDR3 DNA: TGTGCCAGCTTAAGCGGGGGAGGTGAGCAGTTCTTC
clone size: many; D gene: -; CDR3 length: 14; V gene: TRBV20-1; J gene: TRBJ2-5; CDR3 protein: CSARGSTGVETQYF; CDR3 DNA: TGCAGTGCTAGAGGGTCTACGGGAGTGGAGACCCAGTACTTC
clone size: -; D gene: -; CDR3 length: 14; V gene: TRBV20-1; J gene: TRBJ2-7; CDR3 protein: CSARDDGGVHEQYF; CDR3 DNA: TGCAGTGCTAGAGACGATGGAGGGGTGCACGAGCAGTACTTC
clone size: -; D gene: -; CDR3 length: 17; V gene: TRBV3-1; J gene: TRBJ1-2; CDR3 protein: CASSQFSREERKDGYTF; CDR3 DNA: TGTGCCAGCAGCCAATTCTCCAGGGAAGAGAGGAAGGATGGCTACACCTTC
clone size: -; D gene: -; CDR3 length: 12; V gene: TRBV7-2; J gene: TRBJ2-2; CDR3 protein: CASSLGWRELFF; CDR3 DNA: TGTGCCAGCAGCTTAGGCTGGAGGGAGCTGTTTTTT
clone size: many; D gene: TRBD2; CDR3 length: 15; V gene: TRBV20-1; J gene: TRBJ2-1; CDR3 protein: CSALAGNTLYNEQFF; CDR3 DNA: TGCAGTGCCCTAGCGGGGAATACGCTCTACAATGAGCAGTTCTTC
clone size: few; D gene: -; CDR3 length: 15; V gene: TRBV20-1; J gene: TRBJ2-1; CDR3 protein: CSARDKALSDNEQFF; CDR3 DNA: TGCAGTGCTAGAGATAAGGCCCTGAGCGATAATGAGCAGTTCTTC
clone size: -; D gene: -; CDR3 length: 14; V gene: TRBV20-1; J gene: TRBJ2-1; CDR3 protein: CSAPLGGPGNEQFF; CDR3 DNA: TGCAGTGCCCCGCTTGGGGGCCCTGGCAATGAGCAGTTCTTC
clone size: few; D gene: -; CDR3 length: 14; V gene: TRBV12-3/TRBV12-4; J gene: TRBJ2-3; CDR3 protein: CASTLTRSTDAQYF; CDR3 DNA: TGTGCCAGCACCCTGACTCGTAGCACAGATGCGCAGTATTTT
clone size: many; D gene: -; CDR3 length: 15; V gene: TRBV15; J gene: TRBJ2-5; CDR3 protein: CATSLDLGRQETQYF; CDR3 DNA: TGTGCCACCAGCCTAGATCTGGGTCGACAAGAGACCCAGTACTTC
clone size: -; D gene: -; CDR3 length: 13; V gene: TRBV20-1; J gene: TRBJ2-7; CDR3 protein: CSAQRSTGGEQYF; CDR3 DNA: TGCAGTGCCCAGAGATCTACAGGAGGCGAGCAGTACTTC
clone size: many; D gene: TRBD2; CDR3 length: 17; V gene: TRBV6-1; J gene: TRBJ2-3; CDR3 protein: CASSATTSGGYTDTQYF; CDR3 DNA: TGTGCCAGCAGTGCGACCACTAGCGGGGGTTACACAGATACGCAGTATTTT
clone size: -; D gene: -; CDR3 length: 15; V gene: TRBV29-1; J gene: TRBJ1-1; CDR3 protein: CSVEAAGRVNTEAFF; CDR3 DNA: TGCAGCGTTGAAGCCGCAGGGAGGGTTAACACTGAAGCTTTCTTT
clone size: -; D gene: -; CDR3 length: 15; V gene: TRBV28; J gene: TRBJ1-2; CDR3 protein: CASSSPRREGNGYTF; CDR3 DNA: TGTGCCAGCAGTTCTCCCCGCAGGGAGGGTAATGGCTACACCTTC
clone size: -; D gene: -; CDR3 length: 13; V gene: TRBV3-1; J gene: TRBJ1-1; CDR3 protein: CASSQMANTEAFF; CDR3 DNA: TGTGCCAGCAGCCAAATGGCCAACACTGAAGCTTTCTTT
clone size: -; D gene: -; CDR3 length: 15; V gene: TRBV4-2; J gene: TRBJ1-5; CDR3 protein: CASSPLDSSNQPQHF; CDR3 DNA: TGTGCCAGCAGCCCATTGGACAGTTCTAATCAGCCCCAGCATTTT
clone size: few; D gene: -; CDR3 length: 14; V gene: TRBV29-1; J gene: TRBJ1-1; CDR3 protein: CSIKRPQGNTEAFF; CDR3 DNA: TGCAGCATTAAACGACCCCAGGGGAACACTGAAGCTTTCTTT
clone size: many; D gene: TRBD2; CDR3 length: 16; V gene: TRBV6-5; J gene: TRBJ2-5; CDR3 protein: CASSYSLAGAGETQYF; CDR3 DNA: TGTGCCAGCAGTTACTCTCTAGCGGGAGCAGGAGAGACCCAGTACTTC
clone size: -; D gene: TRBD2; CDR3 length: 16; V gene: TRBV12-3/TRBV12-4; J gene: TRBJ2-1; CDR3 protein: CASSFQAPAGGAEQFF; CDR3 DNA: TGTGCCAGCAGTTTTCAAGCACCAGCGGGGGGGGCTGAGCAGTTCTTC